A selection of T cell receptor beta chains follows, all from one sample in a study of blood T cell repertoires in COVID-19. Sequenced by immunoSEQ multiplex PCR; TCRdb stores in-frame clones only, minus some. In the table there are some 130,000 clones, around nine tenths of which are singletons. The sample comprised peripheral blood. Receptors were obtained from a man in his 60s with COVID-19, enrolled during active disease. CDR3s include the opening cysteine and the closing phenylalanine or tryptophan. Fields, in order: D gene, J gene, clone size, V gene, CDR3 DNA, CDR3 protein. D genes are given only for firm matches. Not every row has a clone size; where given, it reads once, few, many or a size class.

>-|TRBJ2-1|once|TRBV24-1
TGTGCCACCAGTGATATGGGGGCTGGTTACAATGAGCAGTTCTTC
CATSDMGAGYNEQFF
>TRBD1|TRBJ1-4|-|TRBV28
TGTGCCAGCAGTTTAGTGCAGGGGGCGGGAAAACTGTTTTTT
CASSLVQGAGKLFF
>-|TRBJ2-2|-|TRBV6-5
TGTGCCAGCAGTTACGGGCGGGGGCCGAACACCGGGGAGCTGTTTTTT
CASSYGRGPNTGELFF
>TRBD1|TRBJ1-5|-|TRBV19
TGTGCCAGTAGTATTCTCCGATGGGACAGGGAGGACAATCAGCCCCAGCATTTT
CASSILRWDREDNQPQHF
>-|TRBJ2-3|-|TRBV10-1
TGCGCCAGCACCGTGGAGAGGGCTGGTACGCAGTATTTT
CASTVERAGTQYF
>TRBD1|TRBJ2-1|-|TRBV7-9
TGTGCCAGCAGCCGTCCCGGGACAGGGATCCATGAGCAGTTCTTC
CASSRPGTGIHEQFF
>-|TRBJ1-6|-|TRBV19
TGTGCCAGTAGTATCGATTTTCGGAATTCACCCCTCCACTTT
CASSIDFRNSPLHF
>TRBD2|TRBJ2-1|-|TRBV4-1
TGCGCCAGCAGCAAGTTTGGGACTAGCGGGATATACAATGAGCAGTTCTTC
CASSKFGTSGIYNEQFF
>-|TRBJ1-1|-|TRBV18
TGTGCCAGCTCATTAAATTTTATGAACACTGAAGCTTTCTTT
CASSLNFMNTEAFF
>TRBD1|TRBJ1-2|-|TRBV7-6
TGTGCCAGCAGTTTGACAGGGGGCGCCCACTATGGCTACACCTTC
CASSLTGGAHYGYTF